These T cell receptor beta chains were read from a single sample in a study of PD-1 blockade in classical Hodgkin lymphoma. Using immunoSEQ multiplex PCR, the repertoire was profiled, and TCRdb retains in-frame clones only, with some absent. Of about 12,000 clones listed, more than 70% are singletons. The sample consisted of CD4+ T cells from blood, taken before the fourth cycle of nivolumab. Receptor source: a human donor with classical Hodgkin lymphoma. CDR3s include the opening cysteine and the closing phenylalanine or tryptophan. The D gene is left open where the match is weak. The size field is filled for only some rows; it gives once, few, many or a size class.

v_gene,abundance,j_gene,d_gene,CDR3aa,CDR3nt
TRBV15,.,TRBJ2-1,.,CATGVGGPSEQFF,TGTGCCACCGGGGTGGGAGGCCCGAGTGAGCAGTTCTTC
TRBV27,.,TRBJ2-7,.,CASSLVAGAWEQYF,TGTGCCAGCAGTTTAGTGGCAGGGGCATGGGAGCAGTACTTC
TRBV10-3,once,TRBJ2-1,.,CAISVRDEQFF,TGTGCCATCAGTGTTCGGGACGAGCAGTTCTTC
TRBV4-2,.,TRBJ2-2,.,CASSLEEGAAGELFF,TGTGCCAGCAGCCTCGAGGAGGGGGCGGCCGGGGAGCTGTTTTTT
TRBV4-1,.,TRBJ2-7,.,CASSHTEGAHEQYF,TGCGCCAGCAGCCATACTGAAGGGGCCCACGAGCAGTACTTC
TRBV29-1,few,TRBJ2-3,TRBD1,CSADGLGQGATDTQYF,TGCAGCGCCGATGGTTTGGGACAGGGGGCAACAGATACGCAGTATTTT
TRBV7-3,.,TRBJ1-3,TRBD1,CASSPATGPGNTIYF,TGTGCCAGCAGCCCCGCGACAGGGCCTGGAAACACCATATATTTT
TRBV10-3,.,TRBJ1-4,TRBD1,CAISDRDRGGEKLFF,TGTGCCATCAGTGACCGGGACAGGGGCGGTGAAAAACTGTTTTTT
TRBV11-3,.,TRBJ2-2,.,CASSLIRGTGELFF,TGTGCCAGCAGCTTAATTCGAGGCACCGGGGAGCTGTTTTTT
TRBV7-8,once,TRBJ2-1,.,CASSSRGALPNEQFF,TGTGCCAGCAGCTCAAGGGGGGCTCTACCGAATGAGCAGTTCTTC
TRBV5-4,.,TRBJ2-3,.,CASSLDQGRGDTQYF,TGTGCCAGCAGCTTGGACCAGGGGAGAGGAGATACGCAGTATTTT
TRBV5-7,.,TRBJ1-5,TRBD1,CASSQDRGHQPQHF,TGTGCCAGCAGCCAAGACAGGGGGCATCAGCCCCAGCATTTT
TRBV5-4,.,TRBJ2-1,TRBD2,CASSRDPAGGLNEQFF,TGTGCCAGCAGCAGAGATCCGGCGGGGGGCCTAAATGAGCAGTTCTTC
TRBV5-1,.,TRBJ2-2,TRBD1,CASSLGEGTGTGELFF,TGCGCCAGCAGCTTGGGTGAGGGGACAGGCACCGGGGAGCTGTTTTTT
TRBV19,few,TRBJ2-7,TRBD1,CASSIGIWADRAYEQYF,TGTGCCAGTAGTATAGGGATTTGGGCTGACAGGGCCTACGAGCAGTACTTC
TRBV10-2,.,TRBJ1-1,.,CASSDLVGGTEAFF,TGCGCCAGCAGTGACCTGGTAGGGGGAACTGAAGCTTTCTTT
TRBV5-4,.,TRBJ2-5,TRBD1,CASSQDRGETQYF,TGTGCCAGCAGCCAAGACAGGGGAGAGACCCAGTACTTC
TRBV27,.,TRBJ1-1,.,CASKGEPGYEAFF,TGTGCCAGCAAAGGGGAGCCCGGTTATGAAGCTTTCTTT
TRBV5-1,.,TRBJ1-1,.,CASSHDAGVPTEAFF,TGCGCCAGCAGCCACGATGCAGGGGTCCCCACTGAAGCTTTCTTT
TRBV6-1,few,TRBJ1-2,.,CASSEDHRALFPF,TGTGCCAGCAGTGAAGACCACAGAGCCCTTTTCCCGTTC
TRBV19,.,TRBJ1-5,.,CASGGLPDNQPQHF,TGTGCCAGTGGGGGGCTTCCGGACAATCAGCCCCAGCATTTT
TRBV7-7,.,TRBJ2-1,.,CASSSVGADEQFF,TGTGCCAGCAGCTCGGTCGGCGCAGATGAGCAGTTCTTC
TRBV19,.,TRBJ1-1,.,CASSITRGAEAFF,TGTGCCAGTAGTATAACCAGGGGTGCTGAAGCTTTCTTT
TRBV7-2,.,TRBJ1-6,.,CASSWGQGSYNSPLHF,TGTGCCAGCAGCTGGGGTCAGGGTTCCTATAATTCACCCCTCCACTTT
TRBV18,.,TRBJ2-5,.,CASSPSVAQETQYF,TGTGCCAGCTCACCCTCCGTTGCCCAAGAGACCCAGTACTTC
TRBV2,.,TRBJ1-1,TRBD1,CASRQGALTEAFF,TGTGCCAGCAGACAGGGGGCGCTCACTGAAGCTTTCTTT
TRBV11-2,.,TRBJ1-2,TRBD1,CASTTRTGTGDYGYTF,TGTGCCAGCACCACTAGAACCGGGACAGGAGACTATGGCTACACCTTC
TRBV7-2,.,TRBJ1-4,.,CASSLESRADEKLFF,TGTGCCAGCAGCTTAGAATCCAGGGCGGACGAAAAACTGTTTTTT
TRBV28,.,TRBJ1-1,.,CASILGAMNTEAFF,TGTGCCAGCATCCTAGGGGCGATGAACACTGAAGCTTTCTTT
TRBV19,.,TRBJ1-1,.,CASSIAGGRTEAFF,TGTGCCAGTAGTATAGCGGGGGGGAGGACTGAAGCTTTCTTT
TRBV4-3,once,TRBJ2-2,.,CASSHSPMAGELFF,TGCGCCAGCAGCCACTCCCCGATGGCCGGGGAGCTGTTTTTT
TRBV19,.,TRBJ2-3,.,CASSFRSSTDTQYF,TGTGCCAGTAGTTTCAGGTCTAGCACAGATACGCAGTATTTT
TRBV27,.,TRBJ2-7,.,CASSSAYEQYF,TGTGCCAGCAGTTCCGCCTACGAGCAGTACTTC
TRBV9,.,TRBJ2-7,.,CASSSGVFNSYEQYF,TGTGCCAGCAGCTCCGGGGTCTTTAACTCCTACGAGCAGTACTTC
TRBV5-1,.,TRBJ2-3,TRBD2,CASSLAGTTDTQYF,TGCGCCAGCAGCCTAGCGGGGACCACAGATACGCAGTATTTT
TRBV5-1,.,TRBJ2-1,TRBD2,CASSRTGTSSYNEQFF,TGCGCCAGCAGCCGTACCGGGACTAGCTCCTACAATGAGCAGTTCTTC
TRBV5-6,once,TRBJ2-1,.,CASSSDRGVFNEQFF,TGTGCCAGCAGCTCAGACCGAGGGGTGTTTAATGAGCAGTTCTTC
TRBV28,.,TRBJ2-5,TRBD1,CASREQGGQETQYF,TGTGCCAGCAGGGAACAGGGGGGACAAGAGACCCAGTACTTC
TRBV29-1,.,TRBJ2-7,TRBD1,CSASTGGSSYEQYF,TGCAGCGCGTCGACAGGGGGCAGCTCCTACGAGCAGTACTTC
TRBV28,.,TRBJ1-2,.,CARYNKGYYGYTF,TGTGCCAGGTACAACAAGGGATACTATGGCTACACCTTC
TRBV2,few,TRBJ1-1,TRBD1,CASSRTGSTEAFF,TGTGCCAGCAGTCGGACAGGGTCCACTGAAGCTTTCTTT
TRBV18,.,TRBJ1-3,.,CASSPPVRSGNTIYF,TGTGCCAGCTCACCACCGGTGCGGTCTGGAAACACCATATATTTT
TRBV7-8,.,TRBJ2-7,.,CASSRSDSTNYEQYF,TGTGCCAGCAGCCGCTCGGACAGTACCAACTACGAGCAGTACTTC
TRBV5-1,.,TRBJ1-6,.,CASSLGQRDSPLHF,TGCGCCAGCAGCTTGGGACAGCGGGATTCACCCCTCCACTTT
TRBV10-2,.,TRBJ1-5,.,CASSETGNQPQHF,TGCGCCAGCAGTGAGACAGGCAATCAGCCCCAGCATTTT
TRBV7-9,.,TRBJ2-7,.,CASSLEGGGEQYF,TGTGCCAGCAGCTTAGAAGGGGGAGGCGAGCAGTACTTC
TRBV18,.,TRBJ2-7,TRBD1,CASSPGTGFEQYF,TGTGCCAGCTCACCGGGGACAGGGTTCGAGCAGTACTTC
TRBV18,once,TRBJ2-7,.,CASSPPYSYEQYF,TGTGCCAGCTCACCACCGTATAGCTACGAGCAGTACTTC
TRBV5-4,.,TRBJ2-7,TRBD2,CASSLGRGAGGEQYF,TGTGCCAGCAGCTTAGGGCGGGGGGCCGGGGGCGAGCAGTACTTC
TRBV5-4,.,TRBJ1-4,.,CASSLGRALGDEKLFF,TGTGCCAGCAGCTTGGGCAGGGCGCTCGGAGATGAAAAACTGTTTTTT
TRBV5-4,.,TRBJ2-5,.,CASSLDQGRGETQYF,TGTGCCAGCAGCTTGGATCAGGGGAGGGGAGAGACCCAGTACTTC
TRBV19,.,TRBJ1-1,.,CASSMTSGANTEAFF,TGTGCCAGTAGTATGACGTCAGGGGCGAACACTGAAGCTTTCTTT
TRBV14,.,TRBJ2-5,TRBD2,CASSWRLGGETQYF,TGTGCCAGCAGCTGGCGTTTGGGAGGGGAGACCCAGTACTTC
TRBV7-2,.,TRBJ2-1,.,CASSQSRGGEQFF,TGTGCCAGCAGCCAAAGTAGGGGCGGTGAGCAGTTCTTC
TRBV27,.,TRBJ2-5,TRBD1,CASTPRQGPQETQYF,TGTGCCAGCACTCCTCGACAGGGCCCCCAAGAGACCCAGTACTTC
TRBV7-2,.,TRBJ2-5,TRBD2,CASSLATSRETQYF,TGTGCCAGCAGCTTAGCGACTAGCAGGGAGACCCAGTACTTC
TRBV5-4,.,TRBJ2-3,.,CASSLGRSEDTQYF,TGTGCCAGCAGCTTGGGCAGGTCGGAAGATACGCAGTATTTT
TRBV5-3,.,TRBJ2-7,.,CASSSGIRRPYEQYF,TGTGCCAGCAGCTCTGGGATTCGTAGGCCCTACGAGCAGTACTTC
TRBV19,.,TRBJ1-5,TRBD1,CASSRGTGAYSNQPQHF,TGTGCCAGTAGTAGGGGGACAGGGGCATATAGCAATCAGCCCCAGCATTTT
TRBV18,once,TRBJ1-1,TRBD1,CASSPHLLFQGAWTPNTEAFF,TGTGCCAGCTCACCACATCTTCTATTCCAGGGGGCTTGGACACCAAACACTGAAGCTTTCTTT